Reported below is one T cell receptor (beta chain). The specificity of this receptor is unknown. Within one base of it there is no much larger clone, and no base qualities were kept. The data stem from a study of shared clonotypes between healthy human individuals (TCRdb year 2020). For the wider study: The cohort included three men and two women between 18 and 49 years of age. The study deeply sequenced blood TCR repertoires of five healthy adults to estimate repertoire size and the extent of clonotype sharing between individuals. To increase sequencing depth and limit assay-specific biases, different laboratories used diverse techniques to prepare libraries and sequence TCR repertoires. Leukapheresis yielded between about 0.8 and 8.9 billion PBMCs per donor.

General findings and caveats noted by the study authors: Only blood was sampled, and tissue TCR repertoires likely differ from those in blood. Pairwise subsampling led to the expectation that sequencing depth would affect the degree of clonotype sharing among donors. Because the study included a small number of donors, the genetic and exposure-history diversity represented was limited.

V is cut back by 0 bases and J by 8 bases, with 5 bases in the junction unmatched. The CDR3 covers 16 residues, taking in both the cysteine and the phenylalanine. Kept here is only the CDR3 DNA, which spans 48 bases and is read in frame from base 1. From the germline V gene, CDR1 is SGHRS and CDR2 is YFSETQ. The donors were healthy, HIV-negative adults who had no recently reported acute infections or vaccinations. All donors were Caucasian adults living in Nashville, Tennessee, USA. In the unsorted samples, 87 million or so PBMCs were counted, and genomic DNA was extracted using the QIAamp DNA Blood Mini kit. After blood collection by leukapheresis, PBMCs were isolated using Ficoll-Histopaque density gradient centrifugation and then cryopreserved in the vapor phase of liquid nitrogen. Using the deep immunoSEQ assay, TCR CDR3 regions were amplified from genomic DNA by multiplex PCR. Extracted genomic DNA from each cell subset was distributed evenly across all wells of several immunoSEQ 96-well plates, and each plate was treated as a replicate. For unsorted PBMC, each replicate PCR was loaded with about 300 ng genomic DNA, equivalent to tens of thousands of T cell genomes. Ten immunoSEQ deep assay plates were used to sequence unsorted PBMC genomic DNA. Purified libraries were quantified with a Qubit 3.0 fluorometer, sized on a Bioanalyzer 2100, and re-quantified with the KAPA Library Quantification kit. Every immunoSEQ 96-well plate was sequenced on a separate single-read 150-cycle Illumina NextSeq 550 flow cell. Per the authors' processing: Because only junctional sequences without quality scores were contained in the immunoSEQ output, filtering matching that applied to full-length reads could not be performed. To assign V/J genes and CDR3, sequences were annotated against IMGT germline references using PyIR, a Python wrapper for IgBLAST v1.9. Reads with weak V/J assignments (E-value above 1e-6), missing CDR3, stop codons, out-of-frame junctions, or ambiguous translated residues were removed. V3J clonotypes were defined by identical inferred V gene, J gene, and CDR3 amino acid sequence. Percentage overlap between repertoires was computed as shared unique clonotypes divided by the size of the smaller repertoire. Repertoire richness was assessed with RTK rarefaction, the Chao1 estimator, and Recon v2.1 estimates of unobserved clonotypes. Not all clones reach the TCRdb copy of this immuneACCESS table, which keeps in-frame sequences only. Checked studies attribute under half of the gap to unresolved V genes and leave the rest unexplained. That table gives V, J and clone size, and the DNA gave D and trimming. Across this sample there are about 470,000 clones, with 79% seen only once. The ten largest clonotypes hold around 13% of the sample.

The clonotype originates from a woman aged 40 to 50 in good health. Some clones in this sample may be carry-over from other donors' samples. This chain joins TRBV5-1 to TRBJ2-1, and TRBD2 aligns with 13 junction nucleotides. The sequenced sample consisted of PBMCs. This receptor carries the CDR3 CASSLGRTSGSDEQFF. The nucleotide sequence is given as TGCGCCAGCAGCTTGGGGAGGACTAGCGGGAGCGATGAGCAGTTCTTC.